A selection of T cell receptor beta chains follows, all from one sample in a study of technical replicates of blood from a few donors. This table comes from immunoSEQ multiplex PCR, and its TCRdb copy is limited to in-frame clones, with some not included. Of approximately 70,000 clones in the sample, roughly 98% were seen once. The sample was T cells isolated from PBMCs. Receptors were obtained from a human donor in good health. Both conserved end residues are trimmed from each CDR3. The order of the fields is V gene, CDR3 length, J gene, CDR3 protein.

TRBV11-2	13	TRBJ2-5	ASSLEGRPRETQY
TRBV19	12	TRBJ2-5	ASRLAGGVETQY
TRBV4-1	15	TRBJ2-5	ASSQDSGTGVVETQY
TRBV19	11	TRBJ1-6	ASSIGRGDTLH
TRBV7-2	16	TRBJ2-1	ASSLRHSGGGSYNEQF
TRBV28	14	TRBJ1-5	ASSSPGQGVNQPQH
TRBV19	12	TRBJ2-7	ATTRTTGSGEQY
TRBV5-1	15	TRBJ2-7	ASSLSPWPGLVYEQY
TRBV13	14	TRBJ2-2	ASSPRWAAYNGELF
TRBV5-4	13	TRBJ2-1	ASSLKASIYNEQF
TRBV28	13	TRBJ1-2	ASSLSSAGNYGYT
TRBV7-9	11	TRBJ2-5	ASSSGYQETQY
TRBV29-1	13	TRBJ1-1	SVVRWGQVKTEAF
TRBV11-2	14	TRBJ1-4	ASSFGSGGRDEKLF
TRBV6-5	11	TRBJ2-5	ASSYPPGETQY
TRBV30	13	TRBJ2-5	AWSVLGQGQETQY
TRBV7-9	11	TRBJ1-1	ASSWDRDTEAF
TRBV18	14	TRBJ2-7	ASSPQGASYSGEQY
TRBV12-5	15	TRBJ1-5	ASGRIVTGRSGQPQH
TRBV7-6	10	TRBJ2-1	ASSRQGSEQF
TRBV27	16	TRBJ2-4	ASSLLSSGKLAKNIQY
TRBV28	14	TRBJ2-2	ASSLASREDTGELF
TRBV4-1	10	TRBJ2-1	ASSQMGSEQF
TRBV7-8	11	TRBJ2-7	ASTWGGSYEQY
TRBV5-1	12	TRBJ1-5	ASSLAGSNQPQH
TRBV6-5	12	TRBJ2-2	ASSYGGDTGELF
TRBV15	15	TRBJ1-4	ATSGGQPDPTNEKLF
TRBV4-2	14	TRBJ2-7	ASSQAALATLYEQY
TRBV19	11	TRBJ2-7	ASRPSGSYEQY
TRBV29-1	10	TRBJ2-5	SVDLSQETQY
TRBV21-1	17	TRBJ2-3	ASSNRTEIVFSSTDTQY
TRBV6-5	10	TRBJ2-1	ASSTTSNEQF